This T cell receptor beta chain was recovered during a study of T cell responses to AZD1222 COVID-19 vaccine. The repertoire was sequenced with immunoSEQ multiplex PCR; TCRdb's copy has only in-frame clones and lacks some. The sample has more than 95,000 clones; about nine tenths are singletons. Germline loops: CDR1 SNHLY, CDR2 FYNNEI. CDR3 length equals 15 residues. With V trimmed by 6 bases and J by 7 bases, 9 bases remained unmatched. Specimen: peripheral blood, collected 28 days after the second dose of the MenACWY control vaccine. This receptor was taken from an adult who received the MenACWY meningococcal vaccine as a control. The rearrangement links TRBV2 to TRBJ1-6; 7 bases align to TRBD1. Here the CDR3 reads CASSPTGWQNSPLHF. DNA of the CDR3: TGTGCCAGCAGCCCGACAGGGTGGCAAAATTCACCCCTCCACTTT.